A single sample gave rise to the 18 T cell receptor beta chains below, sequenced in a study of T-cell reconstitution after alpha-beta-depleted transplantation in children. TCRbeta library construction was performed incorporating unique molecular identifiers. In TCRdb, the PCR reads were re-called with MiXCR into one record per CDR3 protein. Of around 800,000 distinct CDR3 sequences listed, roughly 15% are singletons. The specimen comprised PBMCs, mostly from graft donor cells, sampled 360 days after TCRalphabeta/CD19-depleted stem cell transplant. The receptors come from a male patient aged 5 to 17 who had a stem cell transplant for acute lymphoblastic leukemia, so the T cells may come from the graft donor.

CDR3 in DNA: TGCGCCAGCAGCCCGGGGACAGGGGTTTCTGGGGCCAACGTCCTGACTTTC. This encodes CASSPGTGVSGANVLTF. The rearrangement joins TRBV5-1 to TRBJ2-6; 10 bases line up with TRBD1. Germline CDR1 and CDR2: SGHRS and YFSETQ. Trimming removed 4 bases from V and 1 base from J; junction bases left unmatched: 5. The CDR3 length is 17 residues.

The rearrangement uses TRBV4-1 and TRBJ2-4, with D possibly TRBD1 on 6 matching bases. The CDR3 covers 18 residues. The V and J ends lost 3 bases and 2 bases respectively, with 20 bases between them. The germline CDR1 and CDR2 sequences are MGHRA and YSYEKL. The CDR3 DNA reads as TGCGCCAGCAGCCAGAGACAGGTTGAATTCCTTTCCAAAAACATTCAGTACTTC. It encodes CASSQRQVEFLSKNIQYF.

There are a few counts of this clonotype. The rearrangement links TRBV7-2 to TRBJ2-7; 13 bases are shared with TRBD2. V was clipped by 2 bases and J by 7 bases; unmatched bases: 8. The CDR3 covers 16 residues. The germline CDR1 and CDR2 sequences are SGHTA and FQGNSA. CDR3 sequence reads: CASSLRTSGSLKEQYF. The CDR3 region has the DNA TGTGCCAGCAGCTTAAGGACTAGCGGGAGTCTGAAGGAGCAGTACTTC.

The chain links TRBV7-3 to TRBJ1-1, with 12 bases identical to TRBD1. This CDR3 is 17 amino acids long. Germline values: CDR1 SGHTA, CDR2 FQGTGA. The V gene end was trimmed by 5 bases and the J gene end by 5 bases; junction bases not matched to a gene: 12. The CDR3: CASSPGTGGFRGTEAFF. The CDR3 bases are TGTGCCAGCAGCCCGGGGACAGGGGGCTTTAGAGGGACTGAAGCTTTCTTT.

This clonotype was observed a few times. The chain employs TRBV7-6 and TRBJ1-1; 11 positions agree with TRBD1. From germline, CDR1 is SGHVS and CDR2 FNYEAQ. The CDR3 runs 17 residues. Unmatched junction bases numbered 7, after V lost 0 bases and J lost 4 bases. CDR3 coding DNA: TGTGCCAGCAGCTTAGCGAGGACAGGGGGCTTGGCCACTGAAGCTTTCTTT. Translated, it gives CASSLARTGGLATEAFF.

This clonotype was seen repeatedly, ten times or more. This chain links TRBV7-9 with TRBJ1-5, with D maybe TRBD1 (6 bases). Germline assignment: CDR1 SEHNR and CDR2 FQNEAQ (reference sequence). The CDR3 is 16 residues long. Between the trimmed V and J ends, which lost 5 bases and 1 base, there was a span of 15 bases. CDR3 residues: CASSAQQGLSNQPQHF. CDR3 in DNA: TGTGCCAGCAGCGCCCAACAGGGCCTGAGCAATCAGCCCCAGCATTTT.

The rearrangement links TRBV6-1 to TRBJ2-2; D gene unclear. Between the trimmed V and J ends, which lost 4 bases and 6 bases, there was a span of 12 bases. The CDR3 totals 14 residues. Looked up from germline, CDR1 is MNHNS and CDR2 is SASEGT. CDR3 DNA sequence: TGTGCCAGCAGTGTACCTTGGGCGTCCGGGGAGCTGTTTTTT. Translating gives CASSVPWASGELFF.

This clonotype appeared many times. In DNA, the CDR3 is TGTGCCATCAGTGAAGGAACCAATGAGCAGTTCTTC. Residues: CAISEGTNEQFF. The chain is built from TRBV10-3 and TRBJ2-1; no definite D call. The CDR3 has 12 residues. Germline V lookup: CDR1 ENHRY, CDR2 SYGVKD. Trimming stripped 3 bases from V and 6 bases from J, with 6 bases between.

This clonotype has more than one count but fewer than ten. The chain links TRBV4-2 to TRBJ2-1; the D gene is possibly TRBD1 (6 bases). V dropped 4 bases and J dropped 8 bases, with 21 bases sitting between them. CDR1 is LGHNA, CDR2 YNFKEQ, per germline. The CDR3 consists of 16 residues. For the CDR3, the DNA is TGTGCCAGCAGCCGCGAAGCAGGGGTCCGGCATGATGAGCAGTTCTTC. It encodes CASSREAGVRHDEQFF.

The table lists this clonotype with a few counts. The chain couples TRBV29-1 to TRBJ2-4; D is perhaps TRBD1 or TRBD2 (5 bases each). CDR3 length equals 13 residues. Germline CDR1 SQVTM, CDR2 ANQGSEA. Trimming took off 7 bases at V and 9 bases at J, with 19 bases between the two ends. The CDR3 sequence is CSAGAGYRSIQYF. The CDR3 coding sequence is TGCAGCGCCGGGGCAGGGTATCGGAGCATTCAGTACTTC.

The CDR3 here is CASSPPMGPGELFF. The CDR3 DNA sequence: TGTGCCAGCAGCCCCCCGATGGGGCCGGGGGAGCTGTTTTTT. This chain links TRBV14 with TRBJ2-2, with D perhaps matching TRBD1 (5 bases). Trimming left V 4 bases short and J 8 bases short, with 14 bases between. This CDR3 region has 14 residues. Germline V gene sequence: CDR1 SGHDN, CDR2 FVKESK.

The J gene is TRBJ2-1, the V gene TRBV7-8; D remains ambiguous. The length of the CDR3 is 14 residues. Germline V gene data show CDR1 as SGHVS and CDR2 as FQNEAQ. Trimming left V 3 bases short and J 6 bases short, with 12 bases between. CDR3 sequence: CASSFTWVSNEQFF. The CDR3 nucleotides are TGTGCCAGCAGCTTTACCTGGGTCAGCAATGAGCAGTTCTTC.

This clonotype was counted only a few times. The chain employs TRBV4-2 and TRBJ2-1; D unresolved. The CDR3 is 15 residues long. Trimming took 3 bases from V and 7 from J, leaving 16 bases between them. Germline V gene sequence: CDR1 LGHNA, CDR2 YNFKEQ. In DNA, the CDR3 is TGTGCCAGCAGCCACCGACCAGAGTTTGCGAATGAGCAGTTCTTC. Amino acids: CASSHRPEFANEQFF.

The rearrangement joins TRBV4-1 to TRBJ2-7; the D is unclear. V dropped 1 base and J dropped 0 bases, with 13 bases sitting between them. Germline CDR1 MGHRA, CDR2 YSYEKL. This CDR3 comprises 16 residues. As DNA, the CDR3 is TGCGCCAGCAGCCAAGTCGGCGGACCCAGCTCCTACGAGCAGTACTTC. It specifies CASSQVGGPSSYEQYF.

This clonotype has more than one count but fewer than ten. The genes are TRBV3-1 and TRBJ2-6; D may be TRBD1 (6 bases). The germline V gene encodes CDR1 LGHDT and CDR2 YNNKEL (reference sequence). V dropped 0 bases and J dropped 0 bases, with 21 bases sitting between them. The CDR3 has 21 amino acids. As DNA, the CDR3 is TGTGCCAGCAGCCAAGATGATCTTTTGGGACACCTAAGCTCTGGGGCCAACGTCCTGACTTTC. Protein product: CASSQDDLLGHLSSGANVLTF. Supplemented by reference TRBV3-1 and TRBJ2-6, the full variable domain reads DTAVSQTPKYLVTQMGNDKSIKCEQNLGHDTMYWYKQDSKKFLKIMFSYNNKELIINETVPNRFSPKSPDKAHLNLHINSLELGDSAVYFCASSQDDLLGHLSSGANVLTFGAGSRLTVL.

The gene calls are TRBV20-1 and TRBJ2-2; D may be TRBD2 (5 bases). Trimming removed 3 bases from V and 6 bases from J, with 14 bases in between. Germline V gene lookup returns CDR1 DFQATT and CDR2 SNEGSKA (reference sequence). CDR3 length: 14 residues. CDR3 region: CSASTGISPGELFF. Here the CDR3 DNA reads TGCAGTGCTAGCACGGGGATAAGTCCCGGGGAGCTGTTTTTT.

This chain's CDR3 is CASTQGLLETQYF. The CDR3 bases are TGTGCCAGCACACAGGGGCTGTTGGAGACCCAGTACTTC. J is TRBJ2-5 and V is TRBV7-9; 7 bases map to TRBD1. The trim removed 7 bases at V and 5 bases at J, leaving 7 bases unmatched. Per germline, CDR1 SEHNR and CDR2 FQNEAQ (reference sequence). The CDR3 consists of 13 residues.

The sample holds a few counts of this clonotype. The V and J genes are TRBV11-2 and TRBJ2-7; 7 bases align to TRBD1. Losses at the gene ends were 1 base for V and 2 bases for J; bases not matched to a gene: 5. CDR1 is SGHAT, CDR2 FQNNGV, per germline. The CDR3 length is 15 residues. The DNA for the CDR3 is TGTGCCAGCAGCTTAGGGCAGGGGGATACCTACGAGCAGTACTTC. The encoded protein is CASSLGQGDTYEQYF.